What follows are 14 T cell receptor beta chains derived from one specimen sequenced in a study of shared clonotypes between healthy human individuals. Assay: immunoSEQ multiplex PCR; the TCRdb copy retains only in-frame clones and omits some. The sample has 1.4 million to 1.5 million clones, approximately 96% seen once. Sequencing used naive CD4+ T cells sorted from blood. Subset described: CD45RA+ positively selected. These receptors were obtained from a man aged 25-45 years in good health.

The chain recombines TRBV4-3 with TRBJ1-5; D might be TRBD1 (5 bases). From germline, CDR1 is LGHNA and CDR2 YSLEER. The V end was cut by 0 bases, the J end by 3 bases, with 12 bases between. The CDR3 has 16 amino acids. The CDR3 sequence: CASSQDPAGHNQPQHF. The CDR3 nucleotides are TGCGCCAGCAGCCAAGATCCGGCAGGACACAATCAGCCCCAGCATTTT.

This rearrangement joins TRBV5-1 to TRBJ2-3; no reliable D call. Germline CDR1 SGHRS, CDR2 YFSETQ. V gave up 0 bases and J gave up 0 bases, with 8 bases separating them. The CDR3 length is 15 residues. CDR3 residues: CASSLGYASTDTQYF. CDR3 bases: TGCGCCAGCAGCTTGGGCTACGCTAGCACAGATACGCAGTATTTT. The full variable domain, completed using reference TRBV5-1 and TRBJ2-3, is KAGVTQTPRYLIKTRGQQVTLSCSPISGHRSVSWYQQTPGQGLQFLFEYFSETQRNKGNFPGRFSGRQFSNSRSEMNVSTLELGDSALYLCASSLGYASTDTQYFGPGTRLTVL.

This sequence joins TRBV5-8 and TRBJ2-3; TRBD1 agrees at 11 bases. Germline assignment: CDR1 SGHTS and CDR2 YDEGEE. The junction had 8 bases not matched to a gene; V was cut back by 0 bases and J by 2 bases. The CDR3 is made up of 18 amino acids. This CDR3 is CASSLGLGDRGYTDTQYF. Written as DNA, the CDR3 is TGTGCCAGCAGCTTGGGGCTTGGGGACAGGGGGTACACAGATACGCAGTATTTT.

The chain couples TRBV2 to TRBJ1-3; D remains unclear. The germline V gene has CDR1 SNHLY and CDR2 FYNNEI. Trimming removed 10 bases at V and 1 base at J, with 11 bases between. CDR3 length: 13 residues. Here the CDR3 DNA reads TGTGCCATAGAGCTAGGATCTGGAAACACCATATATTTT. It translates to CAIELGSGNTIYF.

The chain couples TRBV4-1 to TRBJ2-7; no reliable D call. Germline values: CDR1 MGHRA, CDR2 YSYEKL. The CDR3 covers 14 residues. V dropped 3 bases and J dropped 6 bases, with 15 bases sitting between them. In DNA form, the CDR3 reads TGCGCCAGCAGCCACCTAATACTCAAGCCCGAGCAGTACTTC. It codes for CASSHLILKPEQYF.

Here the CDR3 reads CASSNGETQYF. As DNA, the CDR3 is TGTGCCAGCAGCAATGGAGAGACCCAGTACTTC. The chain uses TRBV25-1 and TRBJ2-5; D remains unclear. Trimming removed 6 bases at V and 4 bases at J, with 6 bases between. From germline, CDR1 is MGHDK and CDR2 SYGVNS. This CDR3 is built from 11 residues.

V and J are TRBV28 and TRBJ2-7; 7 nucleotides agree with TRBD2. This CDR3 has 14 residues. CDR1 is MDHEN, CDR2 SYDVKM, per germline. Losses at the gene ends were 9 bases for V and 5 bases for J; bases not matched to a gene: 13. CDR3 bases: TGTGCCAGTGCGGTGGGCGGGAGCCTGAACGAGCAGTACTTC. Translated, it gives CASAVGGSLNEQYF.

The chain has TRBV29-1 and TRBJ2-1; D gene ambiguous. This CDR3 region has 12 residues. The V gene lost 7 bases and the J gene lost 2 bases, with 9 bases spanning the gap. Germline-derived CDR1 and CDR2 are SQVTM and ANQGSEA. As DNA, the CDR3 is TGCAGCGCCGGCGACACCTACAATGAGCAGTTCTTC. This sequence encodes CSAGDTYNEQFF.

This chain uses TRBV15 with TRBJ1-3, with D unresolved. V lost 0 bases and J 3 bases, leaving 6 bases between the germline ends. CDR1 LNHNV and CDR2 YYDKDF come from the germline V gene (reference sequence). The length of the CDR3 is 14 residues. The CDR3 spells CATSRDQVGNTIYF. DNA of the CDR3: TGTGCCACCAGCAGAGACCAGGTTGGAAACACCATATATTTT.

This chain joins TRBV28 and TRBJ1-5; 9 bases are shared with TRBD1. There are 16 residues in the CDR3. The germline V gene encodes CDR1 MDHEN and CDR2 SYDVKM. Trimming at V came to 6 bases and at J to 3 bases, leaving 9 bases not matched to a gene. For the CDR3, the DNA is TGTGCCAGCAGGCCTTCGAGGACAGGGGACAATCAGCCCCAGCATTTT. As protein: CASRPSRTGDNQPQHF.

The chain is built from TRBV10-3 and TRBJ1-2; TRBD1 agrees at 12 bases. Trimming cost V 8 bases and J 4 bases; bases outside gene matches: 2. This CDR3 comprises 13 residues. Germline V gene sequence: CDR1 ENHRY, CDR2 SYGVKD. As DNA, the CDR3 is TGTGCCATCCAGGGACAGGGGGCCTATGGCTACACCTTC. Its translation: CAIQGQGAYGYTF.

This clone was detected once. The chain carries TRBV29-1 and TRBJ1-1, with D possibly TRBD1 on 6 matching bases. CDR1 SQVTM and CDR2 ANQGSEA come from the germline V gene. V gave up 5 bases and J gave up 5 bases, with 18 bases separating them. The CDR3 sequence is 14 residues long. CDR3 sequence: CSVSHRVSETEAFF. CDR3 nucleotides: TGCAGCGTTAGCCACAGGGTGTCAGAAACTGAAGCTTTCTTT.

Turning to this clone: Other DNA sequences from this sample encode an identical CDR3 as well. This chain connects TRBV10-3 to TRBJ2-3; D remains ambiguous. Trimming removed 2 bases from V and 1 base from J, with 10 bases in between. This CDR3 has 15 amino acids. The germline V gene has CDR1 ENHRY and CDR2 SYGVKD. CDR3 nucleotide sequence: TGTGCCATCAGTGAGGCCGGCCGCGGCACAGATACGCAGTATTTT. Amino acid sequence: CAISEAGRGTDTQYF.

As for this clone: Other DNA sequences in this sample translate to the same CDR3. CDR3 DNA: TGCGCCAGCAGCTCCCAGGGGTACGAGCAGTACTTC. It encodes CASSSQGYEQYF. The genes are TRBV5-1 and TRBJ2-7; possible D gene TRBD1, 6 bases. The CDR3 runs to 12 residues. Deletions cut 3 bases from V and 4 bases from J, with 8 bases between. CDR1 is SGHRS and CDR2 is YFSETQ in the germline V gene. Looking up the rest from reference TRBV5-1 and TRBJ2-7 gives the full variable domain: KAGVTQTPRYLIKTRGQQVTLSCSPISGHRSVSWYQQTPGQGLQFLFEYFSETQRNKGNFPGRFSGRQFSNSRSEMNVSTLELGDSALYLCASSSQGYEQYFGPGTRLTVT.